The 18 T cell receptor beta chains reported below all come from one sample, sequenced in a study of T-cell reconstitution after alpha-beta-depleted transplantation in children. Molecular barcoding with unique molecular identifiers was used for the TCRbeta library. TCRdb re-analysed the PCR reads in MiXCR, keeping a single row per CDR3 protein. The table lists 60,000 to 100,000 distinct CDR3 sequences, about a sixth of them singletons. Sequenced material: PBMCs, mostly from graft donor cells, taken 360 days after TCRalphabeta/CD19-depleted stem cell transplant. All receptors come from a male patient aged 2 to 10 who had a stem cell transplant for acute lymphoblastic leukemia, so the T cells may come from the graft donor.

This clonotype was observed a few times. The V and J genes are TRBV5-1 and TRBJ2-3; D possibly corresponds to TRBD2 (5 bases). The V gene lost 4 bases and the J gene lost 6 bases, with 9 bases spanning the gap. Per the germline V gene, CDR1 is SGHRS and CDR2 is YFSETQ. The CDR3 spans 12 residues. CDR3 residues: CASSQLGDTQYF. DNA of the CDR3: TGCGCCAGCAGCCAACTAGGGGATACGCAGTATTTT. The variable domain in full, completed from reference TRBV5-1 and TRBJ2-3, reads KAGVTQTPRYLIKTRGQQVTLSCSPISGHRSVSWYQQTPGQGLQFLFEYFSETQRNKGNFPGRFSGRQFSNSRSEMNVSTLELGDSALYLCASSQLGDTQYFGPGTRLTVL.

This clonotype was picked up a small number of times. CDR3: CASSLSSGRAQNIQYF. CDR3 in DNA: TGTGCCAGCAGTCTATCTAGCGGGAGGGCACAAAACATTCAGTACTTC. The J gene is TRBJ2-4, the V gene TRBV9, with 12 bases that match TRBD2. After removal of 5 bases from V and 5 bases from J, the junction contained 8 bases not matched to a gene. The length of the CDR3 is 16 residues. Germline V CDR1 and CDR2: SGDLS, YYNGEE.

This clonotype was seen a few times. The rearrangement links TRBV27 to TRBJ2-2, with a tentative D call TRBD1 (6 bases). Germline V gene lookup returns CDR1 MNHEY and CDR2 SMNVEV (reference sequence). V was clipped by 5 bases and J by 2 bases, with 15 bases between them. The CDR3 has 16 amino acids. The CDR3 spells CASSTPTGPNTGELFF. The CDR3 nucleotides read TGTGCCAGCAGTACCCCGACAGGTCCTAACACCGGGGAGCTGTTTTTT.

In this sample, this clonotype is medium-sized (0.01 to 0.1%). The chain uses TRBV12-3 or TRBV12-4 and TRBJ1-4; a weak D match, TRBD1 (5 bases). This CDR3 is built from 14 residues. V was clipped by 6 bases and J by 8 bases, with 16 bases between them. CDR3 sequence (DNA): TGTGCCAGCAGACCCCGGGACTGGAGGGAAAAACTGTTTTTT. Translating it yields CASRPRDWREKLFF.

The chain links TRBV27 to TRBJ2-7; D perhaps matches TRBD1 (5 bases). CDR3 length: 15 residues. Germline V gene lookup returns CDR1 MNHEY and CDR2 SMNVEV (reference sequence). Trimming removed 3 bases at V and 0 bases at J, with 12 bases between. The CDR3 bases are TGTGCCAGCAGTTTGCTCCGACAGAGCTCCTACGAGCAGTACTTC. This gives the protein CASSLLRQSSYEQYF.

Here the CDR3 reads CASSQEWGRNYEQYF. As DNA, the CDR3 is TGTGCCAGCAGCCAAGAATGGGGGCGCAACTACGAGCAGTACTTC. The chain couples TRBV3-1 to TRBJ2-7; a possible D gene is TRBD1 (6 bases). The CDR3 runs to 15 residues. Per germline, CDR1 LGHDT and CDR2 YNNKEL (reference sequence). V dropped 0 bases and J dropped 3 bases, with 12 bases sitting between them.

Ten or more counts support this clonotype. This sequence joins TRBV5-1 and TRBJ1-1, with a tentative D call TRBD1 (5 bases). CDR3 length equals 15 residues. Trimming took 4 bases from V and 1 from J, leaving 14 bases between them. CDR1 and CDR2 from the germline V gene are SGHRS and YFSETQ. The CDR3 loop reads CASSRLGHPNTEAFF. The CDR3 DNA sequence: TGCGCCAGCAGCCGCCTTGGACATCCGAACACTGAAGCTTTCTTT.

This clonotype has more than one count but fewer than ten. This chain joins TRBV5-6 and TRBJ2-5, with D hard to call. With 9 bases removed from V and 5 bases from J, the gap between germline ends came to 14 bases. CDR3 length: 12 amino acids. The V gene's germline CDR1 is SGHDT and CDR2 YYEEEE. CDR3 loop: CATSGVGETQYF. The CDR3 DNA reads TGTGCCACCTCGGGTGTGGGGGAGACCCAGTACTTC.

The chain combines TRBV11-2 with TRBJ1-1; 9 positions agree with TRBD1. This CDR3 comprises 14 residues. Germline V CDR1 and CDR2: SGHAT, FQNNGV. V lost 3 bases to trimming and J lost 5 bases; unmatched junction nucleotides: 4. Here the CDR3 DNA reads TGTGCCAGCAGCTTCCGGGACAGGGTAACTGAAGCTTTCTTT. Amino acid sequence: CASSFRDRVTEAFF.

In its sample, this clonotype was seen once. Here the CDR3 DNA reads TGCGCCAGCAGCTTGCAGGCCCCCAAGAAAGATACGCAGTATTTT. Protein: CASSLQAPKKDTQYF. This chain links TRBV5-1 with TRBJ2-3, with unresolved D. This CDR3 region has 15 residues. The germline V gene encodes CDR1 SGHRS and CDR2 YFSETQ. V was shortened by 1 base and J by 5 bases, with 14 bases between the two germline ends. Full variable domain (rest looked up from reference TRBV5-1 and TRBJ2-3): KAGVTQTPRYLIKTRGQQVTLSCSPISGHRSVSWYQQTPGQGLQFLFEYFSETQRNKGNFPGRFSGRQFSNSRSEMNVSTLELGDSALYLCASSLQAPKKDTQYFGPGTRLTVL.

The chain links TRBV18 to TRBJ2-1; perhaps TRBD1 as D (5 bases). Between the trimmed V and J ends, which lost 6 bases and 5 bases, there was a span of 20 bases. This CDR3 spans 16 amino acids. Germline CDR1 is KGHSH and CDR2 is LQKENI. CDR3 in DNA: TGTGCCAGCTCCCACCACCAGACAGTAGGTGACAATGAGCAGTTCTTC. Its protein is CASSHHQTVGDNEQFF.

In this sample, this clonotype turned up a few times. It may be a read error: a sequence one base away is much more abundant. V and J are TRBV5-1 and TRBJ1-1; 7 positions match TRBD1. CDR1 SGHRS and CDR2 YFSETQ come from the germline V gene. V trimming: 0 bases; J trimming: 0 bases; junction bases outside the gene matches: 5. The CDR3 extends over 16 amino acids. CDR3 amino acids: CASSLGQGVLNTEAFF. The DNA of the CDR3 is TGCGCCAGCAGCTTGGGACAGGGAGTTTTGAACACTGAAGCTTTCTTT.

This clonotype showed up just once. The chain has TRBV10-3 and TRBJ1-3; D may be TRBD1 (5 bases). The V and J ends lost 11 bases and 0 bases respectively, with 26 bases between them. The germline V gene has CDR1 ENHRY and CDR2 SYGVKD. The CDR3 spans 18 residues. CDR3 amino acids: CAPHPGRGSRSSGNTIYF. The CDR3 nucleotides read TGTGCCCCCCATCCGGGTCGGGGCAGCCGAAGCTCTGGAAACACCATATATTTT.

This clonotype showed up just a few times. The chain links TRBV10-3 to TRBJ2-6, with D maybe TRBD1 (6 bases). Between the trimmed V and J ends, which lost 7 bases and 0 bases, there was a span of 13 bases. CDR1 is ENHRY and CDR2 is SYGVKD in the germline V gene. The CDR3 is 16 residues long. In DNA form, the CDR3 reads TGTGCCATCAAGGGGACACCTTCCTCTGGGGCCAACGTCCTGACTTTC. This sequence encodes CAIKGTPSSGANVLTF.

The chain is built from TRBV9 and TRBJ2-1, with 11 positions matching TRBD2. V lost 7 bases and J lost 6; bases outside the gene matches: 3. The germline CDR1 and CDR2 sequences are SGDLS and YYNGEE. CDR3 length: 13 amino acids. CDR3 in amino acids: CASGTSGGNEQFF. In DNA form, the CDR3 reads TGTGCCAGCGGGACTAGCGGCGGCAATGAGCAGTTCTTC.

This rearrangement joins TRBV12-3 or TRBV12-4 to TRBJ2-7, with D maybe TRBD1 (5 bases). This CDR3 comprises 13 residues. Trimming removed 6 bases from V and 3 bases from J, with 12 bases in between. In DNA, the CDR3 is TGTGCCAGCAGGCAGGGCGGAGACTACGAGCAGTACTTC. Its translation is CASRQGGDYEQYF.

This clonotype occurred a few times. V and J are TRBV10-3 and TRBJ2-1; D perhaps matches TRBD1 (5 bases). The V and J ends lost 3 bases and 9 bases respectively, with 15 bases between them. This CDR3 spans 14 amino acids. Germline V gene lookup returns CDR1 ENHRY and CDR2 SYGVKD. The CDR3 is CAISDFILGREQFF. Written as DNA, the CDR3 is TGTGCCATCAGTGATTTTATTTTGGGGCGTGAGCAGTTCTTC.

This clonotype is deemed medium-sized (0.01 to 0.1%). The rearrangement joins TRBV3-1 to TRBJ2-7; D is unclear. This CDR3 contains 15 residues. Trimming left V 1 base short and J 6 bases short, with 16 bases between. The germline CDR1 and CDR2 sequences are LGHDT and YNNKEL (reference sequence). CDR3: CASSQGSVLMGEQYF. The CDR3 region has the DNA TGTGCCAGCAGCCAAGGATCGGTCTTAATGGGCGAGCAGTACTTC.